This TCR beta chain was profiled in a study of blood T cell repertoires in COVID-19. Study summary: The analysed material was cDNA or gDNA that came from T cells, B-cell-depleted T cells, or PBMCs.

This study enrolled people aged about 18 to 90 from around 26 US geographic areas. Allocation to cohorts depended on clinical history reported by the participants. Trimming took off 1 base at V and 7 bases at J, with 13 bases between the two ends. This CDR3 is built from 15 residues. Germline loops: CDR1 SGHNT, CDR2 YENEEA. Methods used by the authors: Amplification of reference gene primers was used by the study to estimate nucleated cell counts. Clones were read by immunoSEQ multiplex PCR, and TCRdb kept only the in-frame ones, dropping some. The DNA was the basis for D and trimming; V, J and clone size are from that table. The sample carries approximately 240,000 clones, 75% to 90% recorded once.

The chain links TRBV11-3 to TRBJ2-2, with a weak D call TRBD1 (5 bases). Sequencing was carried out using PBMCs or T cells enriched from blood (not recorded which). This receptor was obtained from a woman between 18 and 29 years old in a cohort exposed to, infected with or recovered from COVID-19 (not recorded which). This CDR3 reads CASSLGNRIGGELFF. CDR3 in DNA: TGTGCCAGCAGCTTAGGCAACAGGATCGGCGGGGAGCTGTTTTTT. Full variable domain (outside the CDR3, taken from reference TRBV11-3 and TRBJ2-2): EAGVVQSPRYKIIEKKQPVAFWCNPISGHNTLYWYLQNLGQGPELLIRYENEEAVDDSQLPKDRFSAERLKGVDSTLKIQPAELGDSAVYLCASSLGNRIGGELFFGEGSRLTVL.